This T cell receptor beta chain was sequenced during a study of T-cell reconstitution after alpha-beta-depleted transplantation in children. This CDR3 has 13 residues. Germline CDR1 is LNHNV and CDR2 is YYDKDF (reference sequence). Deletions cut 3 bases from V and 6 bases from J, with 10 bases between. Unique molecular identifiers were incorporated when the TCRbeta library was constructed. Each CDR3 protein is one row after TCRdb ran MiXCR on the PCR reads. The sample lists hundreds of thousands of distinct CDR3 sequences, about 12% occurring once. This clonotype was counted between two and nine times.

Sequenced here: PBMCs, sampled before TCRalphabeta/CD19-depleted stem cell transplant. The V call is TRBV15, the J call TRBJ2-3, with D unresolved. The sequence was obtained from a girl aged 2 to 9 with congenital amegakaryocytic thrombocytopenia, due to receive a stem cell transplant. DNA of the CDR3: TGTGCCACCAGCAGCCGGGCGGCGGATACGCAGTATTTT. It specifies CATSSRAADTQYF.